This T cell receptor beta chain was found in a study of blood T cell repertoires in COVID-19 (TCRdb year 2020). Turning to the overall study: The collaborator samples originated in the United States, Italy and Spain and spanned the acute and convalescent phases of COVID-19. The samples were drawn from the first 160 participants of the ongoing ImmuneRACE study and from 950 to 1,500 subjects provided by 6 global collaborators. Subjects who had been exposed to COVID-19, were actively infected with it, or had recovered from it provided the deeply sampled blood TCRbeta repertoires that made up the dataset. The prospective study material was composed of cDNA or gDNA derived from T cells, B-cell-depleted T cells, or PBMCs. The repertoires were released in a freely available public database intended as a resource for research on the immune response to SARS-CoV-2. The sample metadata nearly always contained a de-identified subject ID, COVID-19 status, age in years and sex. HLA class I and class II types, where available, came from metadata supplied by the sample provider rather than from assay-based typing.

The CDR3 covers 13 residues, taking in both the cysteine and the phenylalanine. The kept DNA is CDR3 alone, 39 bases in frame from the first base. CDR1 and CDR2, looked up from the germline V gene, are SGHTA and FQGNSA. The germline ends are 9 bases apart after V is trimmed by 1 base and J by 5 bases. The immunoSEQ Assay, a bias-controlled multiplex PCR, was used to amplify TCRbeta CDR3 regions from genomic DNA. The original methods were these. The number of nucleated cells in each sample was estimated by amplification of reference gene primers within the assay. To quantify the absolute abundance of each unique TCRbeta CDR3 rearrangement, sequence reads were collapsed and filtered. For each sample, productive Simpson clonality was calculated as the square root of Simpson's diversity index over productive rearrangements. What TCRdb holds here is the immuneACCESS table cut down to in-frame rearrangements. Part of the clones is not present; checked against another copy, under half of the missing clones reflect an unresolved V gene, and the others are unexplained. V and J calls and clone size are copied from that table; D and trimming were computed from the DNA. Recorded for this sample are tens of thousands of clones; around 85% of them occurred a single time. The top ten clones comprise approximately 19% of the sample.

Overall study results and their limits: The quantity of clinical and demographic metadata differed by source and by participant and was supplied without curation.

Of note for this clone: Its antigen is not yet known. Per-base qualities were not stored, and no clone one base away is much larger.

Collaborating institutions collected whole blood in K2EDTA tubes following their own protocols. For TCRbeta analysis, collaborators shipped samples as frozen whole blood, isolated PBMCs, or DNA extracted from either of those sample types. This TCR was recovered from a man between 65 and 85 years old with acute or convalescent COVID-19. The source material was peripheral blood. Here the chain combines TRBV7-2 and TRBJ2-7; TRBD1 is perhaps the D gene, given 6 matching bases. The CDR3 reads as follows: CASSLGPGDEQYF. The nucleotide sequence reads TGTGCCAGCAGCTTAGGGCCAGGGGACGAGCAGTACTTC.